These 4 T cell receptor beta chains were sequenced from one sample in a study of blood T cell repertoires in COVID-19. Sequencing was performed with immunoSEQ multiplex PCR; in TCRdb, only in-frame clones are kept and a portion is missing. The sample lists about 180,000 clones, 85% occurring once. The sample comprised peripheral blood. The receptors were sampled from a person between 70 and 80 years old with COVID-19, enrolled during active disease.

The chain links TRBV10-1 to TRBJ2-1; TRBD2 agrees at 9 bases. Trimming cost V 0 bases and J 8 bases; bases outside gene matches: 17. This CDR3 has 19 residues. Germline V lookup: CDR1 WNHNN, CDR2 SYGVQD (reference sequence). Here the CDR3 reads CASSESKRVAGGRCDEQFF. The DNA for the CDR3 is TGCGCCAGCAGTGAGTCGAAGAGGGTCGCGGGGGGGCGTTGCGATGAGCAGTTCTTC.

The chain employs TRBV6-2 or TRBV6-3 and TRBJ2-2; 7 bases are shared with TRBD1. CDR1 is MNHEY, CDR2 SVGEGT, per germline. This CDR3 spans 20 amino acids. V dropped 2 bases and J dropped 0; count of bases not matched to a gene: 15. The CDR3 protein is CASSYRGPLASTANTGELFF. In DNA, the CDR3 is TGTGCCAGCAGTTACAGGGGGCCGCTAGCTTCAACCGCGAACACCGGGGAGCTGTTTTTT.

The V call is TRBV19, the J call TRBJ1-6; D may be TRBD1 (6 bases). The CDR3 sequence is 15 residues long. Per germline, CDR1 LNHDA and CDR2 SQIVND (reference sequence). V lost 5 bases and J 6 bases, leaving 14 bases between the germline ends. The CDR3: CASSPGTHSNSPLHF. Written as DNA, the CDR3 is TGTGCCAGTAGTCCCGGGACACATTCTAATTCACCCCTCCACTTT.

CDR3 region: CASTPSGRWEQYF. CDR3 nucleotides: TGCGCCAGCACGCCTAGCGGGAGGTGGGAGCAGTACTTC. The rearrangement links TRBV10-2 to TRBJ2-7; TRBD2 agrees at 11 bases. The CDR3 is 13 amino acids. V gave up 7 bases and J gave up 7 bases; unmatched junction bases: 6. CDR1 and CDR2 (germline): WSHSY, SAAADI.